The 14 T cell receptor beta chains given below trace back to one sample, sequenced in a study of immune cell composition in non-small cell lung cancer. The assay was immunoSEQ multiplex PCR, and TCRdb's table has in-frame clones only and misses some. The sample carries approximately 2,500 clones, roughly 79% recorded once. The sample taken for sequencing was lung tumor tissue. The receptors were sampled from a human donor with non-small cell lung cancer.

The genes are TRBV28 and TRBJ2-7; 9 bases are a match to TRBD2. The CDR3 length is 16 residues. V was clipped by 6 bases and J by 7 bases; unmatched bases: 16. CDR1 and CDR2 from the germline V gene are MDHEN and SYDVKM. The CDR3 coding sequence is TGTGCCAGCAGCTTGCTTATAGCGGGGGTTTTGGGGGAGCAGTACTTC. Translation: CASSLLIAGVLGEQYF.

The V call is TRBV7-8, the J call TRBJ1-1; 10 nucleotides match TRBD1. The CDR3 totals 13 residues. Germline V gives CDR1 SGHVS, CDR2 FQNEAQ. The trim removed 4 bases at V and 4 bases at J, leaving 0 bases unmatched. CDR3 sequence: CASSWTGGTEAFF. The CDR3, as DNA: TGTGCCAGCAGCTGGACAGGGGGCACTGAAGCTTTCTTT.

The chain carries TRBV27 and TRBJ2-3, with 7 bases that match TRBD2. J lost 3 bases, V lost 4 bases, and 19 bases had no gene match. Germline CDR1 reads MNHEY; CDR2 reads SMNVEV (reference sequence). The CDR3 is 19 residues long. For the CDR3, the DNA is TGTGCCAGCAGTTCCCTACCAGCGGGATTCGGCCGAAGAACAGATACGCAGTATTTT. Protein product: CASSSLPAGFGRRTDTQYF.

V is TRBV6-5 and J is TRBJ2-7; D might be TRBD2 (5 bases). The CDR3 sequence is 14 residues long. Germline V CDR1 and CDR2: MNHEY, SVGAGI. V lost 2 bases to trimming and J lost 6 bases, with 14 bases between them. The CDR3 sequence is CASSYQLNSGEQYF. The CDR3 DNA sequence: TGTGCCAGCAGTTACCAGTTGAACAGCGGCGAGCAGTACTTC.

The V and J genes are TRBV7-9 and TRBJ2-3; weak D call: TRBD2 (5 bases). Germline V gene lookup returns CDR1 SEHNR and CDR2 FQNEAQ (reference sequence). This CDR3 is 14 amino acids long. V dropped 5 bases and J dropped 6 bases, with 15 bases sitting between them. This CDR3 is CASSRFGVGDTQYF. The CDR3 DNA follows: TGTGCCAGCAGCCGTTTCGGGGTAGGCGATACGCAGTATTTT. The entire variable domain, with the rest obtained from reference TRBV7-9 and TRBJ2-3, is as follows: DTGVSQNPRHKITKRGQNVTFRCDPISEHNRLYWYRQTLGQGPEFLTYFQNEAQLEKSRLLSDRFSAERPKGSFSTLEIQRTEQGDSAMYLCASSRFGVGDTQYFGPGTRLTVL.

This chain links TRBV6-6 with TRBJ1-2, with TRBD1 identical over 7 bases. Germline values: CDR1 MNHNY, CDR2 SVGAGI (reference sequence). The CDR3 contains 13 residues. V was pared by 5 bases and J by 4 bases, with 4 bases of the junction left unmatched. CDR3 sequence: CASSLQGGYGYTF. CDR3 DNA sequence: TGTGCCAGCAGTCTTCAGGGGGGCTATGGCTACACCTTC.

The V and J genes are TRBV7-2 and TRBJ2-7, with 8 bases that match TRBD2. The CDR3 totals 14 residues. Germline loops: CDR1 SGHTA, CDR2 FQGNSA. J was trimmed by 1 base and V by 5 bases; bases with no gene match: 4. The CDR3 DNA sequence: TGTGCCAGCAGCCCGGGGGGGGCGTCCTACGAGCAGTACTTC. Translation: CASSPGGASYEQYF.

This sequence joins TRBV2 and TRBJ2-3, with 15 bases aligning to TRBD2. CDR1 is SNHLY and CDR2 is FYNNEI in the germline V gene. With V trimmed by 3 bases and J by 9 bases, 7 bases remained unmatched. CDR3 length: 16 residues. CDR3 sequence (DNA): TGTGCCAGCAGTGATGGGACTAGCGGGGGGAAGGGGACGCAGTATTTT. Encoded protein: CASSDGTSGGKGTQYF.

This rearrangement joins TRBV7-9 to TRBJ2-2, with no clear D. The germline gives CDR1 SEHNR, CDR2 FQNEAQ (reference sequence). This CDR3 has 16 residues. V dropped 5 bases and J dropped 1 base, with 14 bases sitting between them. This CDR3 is CASSENKRLNTGELFF. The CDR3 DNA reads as TGTGCCAGCAGCGAGAACAAGCGCTTGAACACCGGGGAGCTGTTTTTT.

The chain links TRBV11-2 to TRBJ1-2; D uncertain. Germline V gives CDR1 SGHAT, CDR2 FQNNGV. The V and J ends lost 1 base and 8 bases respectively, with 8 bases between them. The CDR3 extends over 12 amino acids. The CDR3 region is CASSLGSRGYTF. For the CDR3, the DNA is TGTGCCAGCAGCTTAGGGTCCCGGGGCTACACCTTC.

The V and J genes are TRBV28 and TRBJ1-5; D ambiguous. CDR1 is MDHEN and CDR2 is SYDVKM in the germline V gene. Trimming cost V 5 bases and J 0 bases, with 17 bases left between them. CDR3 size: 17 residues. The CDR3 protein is CASSVPFTASSNQPQHF. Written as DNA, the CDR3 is TGTGCCAGCAGTGTACCATTCACAGCTTCTAGCAATCAGCCCCAGCATTTT.

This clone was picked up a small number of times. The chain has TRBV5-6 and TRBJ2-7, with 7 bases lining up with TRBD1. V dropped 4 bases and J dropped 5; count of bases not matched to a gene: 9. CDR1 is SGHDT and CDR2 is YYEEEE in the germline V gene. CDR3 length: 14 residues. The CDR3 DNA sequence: TGTGCCAGCAGCCATATTCTACAGGGGAACGAGCAGTACTTC. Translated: CASSHILQGNEQYF.

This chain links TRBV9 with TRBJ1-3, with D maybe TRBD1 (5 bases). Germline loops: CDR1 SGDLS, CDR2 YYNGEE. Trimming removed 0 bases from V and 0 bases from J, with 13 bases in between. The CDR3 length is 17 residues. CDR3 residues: CASSVGNRIFSGNTIYF. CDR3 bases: TGTGCCAGCAGCGTAGGGAACAGGATTTTCTCTGGAAACACCATATATTTT.

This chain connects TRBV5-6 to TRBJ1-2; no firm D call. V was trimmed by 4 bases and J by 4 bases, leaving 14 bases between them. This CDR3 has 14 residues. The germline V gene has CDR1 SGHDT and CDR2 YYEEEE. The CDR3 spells CASSEGFNPYGYTF. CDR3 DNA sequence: TGTGCCAGCAGCGAGGGTTTTAACCCCTATGGCTACACCTTC.